This T cell receptor beta chain was identified in a study of molecular identifiers for immune sequencing clone quantification. Per the germline V gene, CDR1 is LGHNT and CDR2 is FRNRAP. V shed 3 bases, J shed 5 bases, and the junction held 8 bases outside the gene matches. CDR3 size: 17 residues. This clonotype was observed a handful of times. Antigen specificity is unknown. General observations from the study: Among 1 million or so naive cells, as was reported, spiked Jurkat TCR RNA from one cell was detectable.

Bulk TCR library preparation followed previously described methods with listed TCR primers. TCRdb ran MiXCR on the PCR reads and lists one entry per CDR3 protein. The sample contains a few hundred thousand distinct CDR3 sequences, 24% of which appear only once. The TCR originated in a human donor in good health. Some libraries in this study had Jurkat cell RNA spiked in. The source material was naive CD8+ T cells from blood, with Jurkat cell RNA spiked in. Subset of the sample: FACS-sorted CD8+CD4-CCR7+CD45RA+ naive T cells. The chain carries TRBV12-5 and TRBJ2-5; 14 bases are shared with TRBD2. In nucleotides, the CDR3 is TGTGCTAGTGGTTTTTGGGGACTAGCGGGAGTACTGGAGACCCAGTACTTC. Amino acid sequence: CASGFWGLAGVLETQYF.